The 27 T cell receptor beta chains below all came from one sample that was sequenced in a study of human thymus T cells. The study used thymus tissue resected during corrective heart surgery. The repertoire was sequenced with immunoSEQ multiplex PCR; TCRdb's copy has only in-frame clones and lacks some. The sample includes 78,000 or so clones, 96% of them seen just once. The sequenced material came from thymus tissue. Receptors originate from a boy in the first two years of life with a congenital heart defect but otherwise immunologically healthy.

V and J are TRBV9 and TRBJ2-7; no reliable D call. The CDR3 extends over 13 amino acids. Germline V CDR1 and CDR2: SGDLS, YYNGEE. V was clipped by 0 bases and J by 6 bases, with 10 bases between them. CDR3 loop: CASSVVVGSEQYF. CDR3 in DNA: TGTGCCAGCAGCGTAGTTGTCGGCTCCGAGCAGTACTTC.

The chain links TRBV4-1 to TRBJ2-1; 10 bases line up with TRBD2. Germline CDR1 MGHRA, CDR2 YSYEKL. The CDR3 contains 18 residues. Germline trimming cut 5 bases from V and 7 bases from J; bases unmatched to any gene: 17. This chain's CDR3 is CASSEPFLAGGCRNEQFF. CDR3 nucleotides: TGCGCCAGCAGCGAACCCTTTTTAGCGGGGGGTTGTCGGAATGAGCAGTTCTTC.

V gene TRBV18 combines with J gene TRBJ2-2; D is ambiguous. Germline V gives CDR1 KGHSH, CDR2 LQKENI. There are 17 residues in the CDR3. V was trimmed by 5 bases and J by 4 bases, leaving 20 bases between them. Here the CDR3 reads CASSGIRPPTGTGELFF. The CDR3 coding sequence is TGTGCCAGCTCAGGAATTAGACCCCCGACGGGCACCGGGGAGCTGTTTTTT.

The V gene is TRBV11-2, the J gene TRBJ2-3, with TRBD1 matching 9 bases. Per germline, CDR1 SGHAT and CDR2 FQNNGV. J gave up 5 bases and V 5 bases, and 8 bases lay outside the gene matches. CDR3 size: 15 residues. This CDR3 is CASSPKYRGQDTQYF. CDR3 DNA: TGTGCCAGCAGCCCAAAATACAGGGGGCAAGATACGCAGTATTTT.

The J gene is TRBJ2-3, the V gene TRBV4-1; D gene uncertain. CDR3 size: 17 residues. Per germline, CDR1 MGHRA and CDR2 YSYEKL. V was cut by 0 bases and J by 4 bases, with 17 bases left in between. In DNA, the CDR3 is TGCGCCAGCAGCCAAGAGCGACCGGCCAGATTCCCAGATACGCAGTATTTT. Translating gives CASSQERPARFPDTQYF.

The J gene is TRBJ1-2, the V gene TRBV19; 9 positions match TRBD1. CDR1 is LNHDA, CDR2 SQIVND, per germline (reference sequence). V lost 3 bases and J lost 4; bases outside the gene matches: 3. This CDR3 is 14 amino acids long. The CDR3 here is CASSIGTGTYGYTF. Written as DNA, the CDR3 is TGTGCCAGTAGTATTGGGACAGGGACCTATGGCTACACCTTC.

The chain joins TRBV19 to TRBJ1-6; D is perhaps TRBD1 (6 bases). Trimming cost V 8 bases and J 0 bases, with 11 bases left between them. The CDR3 sequence is 15 residues long. Germline V gives CDR1 LNHDA, CDR2 SQIVND (reference sequence). CDR3 in DNA: TGTGCCAGTTCGAGGGGGAGCTCCTATAATTCACCCCTCCACTTT. It yields the protein CASSRGSSYNSPLHF.

The chain joins TRBV5-1 to TRBJ2-1; 8 nucleotides line up with TRBD1. J lost 6 bases, V lost 7 bases, and 15 bases had no gene match. CDR1 is SGHRS, CDR2 YFSETQ, per germline. CDR3 size: 16 residues. CDR3 amino acids: CASAFGSDRGSNEQFF. CDR3 DNA: TGCGCCAGCGCCTTCGGATCCGACAGGGGCAGCAATGAGCAGTTCTTC.

The rearrangement links TRBV10-3 to TRBJ1-1; 9 bases align to TRBD1. The V segment lost 10 bases and the J segment 0 bases; nucleotides outside the gene matches: 12. CDR1 is ENHRY, CDR2 SYGVKD, per germline. The CDR3 covers 16 residues. This CDR3 reads CATGQGSVGVNTEAFF. The CDR3 DNA is TGTGCCACCGGACAGGGGTCAGTGGGGGTGAACACTGAAGCTTTCTTT.

V is TRBV27 and J is TRBJ2-1, with 13 bases that match TRBD2. CDR1 is MNHEY and CDR2 is SMNVEV in the germline V gene (reference sequence). The V gene end was trimmed by 8 bases and the J gene end by 5 bases; junction bases not matched to a gene: 15. The CDR3 has 18 amino acids. CDR3 sequence reads: CASRNGLAGVLTHNEQFF. CDR3 DNA sequence: TGTGCCAGCCGTAACGGACTAGCGGGAGTTCTTACCCACAATGAGCAGTTCTTC.

The genes are TRBV29-1 and TRBJ2-3; 9 bases map to TRBD2. This CDR3 has 17 amino acids. CDR1 SQVTM and CDR2 ANQGSEA come from the germline V gene. J gave up 0 bases and V 4 bases, and 11 bases lay outside the gene matches. The CDR3 loop is CSVVVAGVSSSTDTQYF. CDR3 in DNA: TGCAGCGTTGTCGTAGCGGGGGTATCCTCTAGCACAGATACGCAGTATTTT.

The V call is TRBV6-1, the J call TRBJ1-2; 7 bases are a match to TRBD1. The CDR3 is made up of 15 amino acids. V shed 3 bases and J 4 bases; nucleotides not matched to a gene: 8. The germline V gene has CDR1 MNHNS and CDR2 SASEGT. The CDR3 here is CASSEGHRGPYGYTF. CDR3 nucleotide sequence: TGTGCCAGCAGTGAGGGACACAGGGGCCCCTATGGCTACACCTTC.

A single count supports this clone. The rearrangement joins TRBV18 to TRBJ2-5, with TRBD1 matching 9 bases. Losses at the gene ends were 0 bases for V and 0 bases for J; bases not matched to a gene: 5. Per the germline V gene, CDR1 is KGHSH and CDR2 is LQKENI. This CDR3 has 17 amino acids. The CDR3 region has the DNA TGTGCCAGCTCACCACCGACGGGACAGGGCTACCAAGAGACCCAGTACTTC. Translating gives CASSPPTGQGYQETQYF.

The chain is built from TRBV11-3 and TRBJ2-2; tentative D call: TRBD2 (5 bases). The germline CDR1 and CDR2 sequences are SGHNT and YENEEA. The germline V and J ends were trimmed by 6 bases and 5 bases, with 7 bases remaining between them. The length of the CDR3 is 12 residues. CDR3 loop: CASSWRTGELFF. The CDR3 nucleotides are TGTGCCAGCAGTTGGAGGACCGGGGAGCTGTTTTTT.

The gene calls are TRBV27 and TRBJ2-2, with 7 positions matching TRBD1. Losses at the gene ends were 6 bases for V and 0 bases for J; bases not matched to a gene: 4. Per germline, CDR1 MNHEY and CDR2 SMNVEV (reference sequence). The CDR3 sequence is 15 residues long. The CDR3 region is CASRRQGPNTGELFF. The CDR3 DNA reads as TGTGCCAGCAGGAGACAGGGACCGAACACCGGGGAGCTGTTTTTT.

The genes are TRBV25-1 and TRBJ2-5, with 8 bases identical to TRBD1. CDR1 and CDR2 (germline): MGHDK, SYGVNS. The junction had 4 bases not matched to a gene; V was cut back by 4 bases and J by 0 bases. This CDR3 has 15 residues. This CDR3 is CASSGWDRNQETQYF. The CDR3 DNA reads as TGTGCCAGCAGTGGCTGGGACAGGAACCAAGAGACCCAGTACTTC. Full variable domain (outside the CDR3, taken from reference TRBV25-1 and TRBJ2-5): EADIYQTPRYLVIGTGKKITLECSQTMGHDKMYWYQQDPGMELHLIHYSYGVNSTEKGDLSSESTVSRIRTEHFPLTLESARPSHTSQYLCASSGWDRNQETQYFGPGTRLLVL.

V is TRBV12-5 and J is TRBJ2-3, with 7 bases fitting TRBD2. CDR1 is LGHNT and CDR2 is FRNRAP in the germline V gene. The CDR3 runs 17 residues. With 1 base clipped from V and 2 bases from J, the junction kept 9 bases outside the gene matches. CDR3 amino acids: CASGLAQLATLTDTQYF. The CDR3 coding sequence is TGTGCTAGTGGTTTGGCTCAACTAGCGACGCTCACAGATACGCAGTATTTT.

This rearrangement joins TRBV4-3 to TRBJ2-7; TRBD2 matches at 10 bases. Germline CDR1 is LGHNA and CDR2 is YSLEER. CDR3 length: 19 residues. Trimming took 4 bases from V and 4 from J; bases not matched to a gene: 19. Here the CDR3 reads CASSLIYEGSGGAAYEQYF. DNA of the CDR3: TGCGCCAGCAGCCTAATTTATGAGGGGAGCGGGGGGGCAGCGTACGAGCAGTACTTC.

The chain uses TRBV27 and TRBJ1-1; 7 bases line up with TRBD1. Germline V gene lookup returns CDR1 MNHEY and CDR2 SMNVEV (reference sequence). There are 14 residues in the CDR3. J lost 6 bases, V lost 6 bases, and 10 bases had no gene match. The CDR3 loop reads CASRSDREGSEAFF. CDR3 DNA: TGTGCCAGCAGAAGCGACAGGGAAGGCTCTGAAGCTTTCTTT.

The chain employs TRBV2 and TRBJ1-1, with TRBD1 as a possible D gene (6 bases). Germline CDR1 reads SNHLY; CDR2 reads FYNNEI. Trimming pared 8 bases from V and 0 bases from J, leaving 13 bases between. This CDR3 is 14 amino acids long. The CDR3 nucleotides are TGTGCCAGCTTGATCGACAGGATGAACACTGAAGCTTTCTTT. It translates to CASLIDRMNTEAFF.

V is TRBV15 and J is TRBJ1-1; no definite D call. The CDR3 consists of 17 residues. CDR1 LNHNV and CDR2 YYDKDF come from the germline V gene (reference sequence). With 1 base removed from V and 0 bases from J, the gap between germline ends came to 15 bases. CDR3 sequence reads: CATSRAQISLMNTEAFF. The CDR3 coding sequence is TGTGCCACCAGCAGAGCACAGATCTCTCTTATGAACACTGAAGCTTTCTTT. Combining the CDR3 with reference TRBV15 and TRBJ1-1 gives the whole variable domain DAMVIQNPRYQVTQFGKPVTLSCSQTLNHNVMYWYQQKSSQAPKLLFHYYDKDFNNEADTPDNFQSRRPNTSFCFLDIRSPGLGDTAMYLCATSRAQISLMNTEAFFGQGTRLTVV.

J is TRBJ2-2 and V is TRBV15; 8 bases agree with TRBD2. Trimming cost V 1 base and J 5 bases; bases outside gene matches: 6. CDR3 length equals 16 residues. Germline CDR1 LNHNV, CDR2 YYDKDF (reference sequence). This chain's CDR3 is CATSRGTGLETGELFF. CDR3 DNA: TGTGCCACCAGCAGAGGTACGGGACTAGAGACCGGGGAGCTGTTTTTT.

The chain recombines TRBV7-9 with TRBJ1-1; no clear D gene. The CDR3 spans 18 residues. V was pared by 1 base and J by 0 bases, with 18 bases between. Germline CDR1 reads SEHNR; CDR2 reads FQNEAQ (reference sequence). In DNA form, the CDR3 reads TGTGCCAGCAGCTTAGTTGTTCCGGTCGAGTACATGAACACTGAAGCTTTCTTT. Residues: CASSLVVPVEYMNTEAFF.

The chain has TRBV19 and TRBJ2-5; D is perhaps TRBD1 or TRBD2 (6 bases each). CDR3 size: 17 residues. V was shortened by 4 bases and J by 0 bases, with 18 bases between the two germline ends. Germline values: CDR1 LNHDA, CDR2 SQIVND (reference sequence). The CDR3 DNA is TGTGCCAGTAGTAGGGGGGCACTAAAAATGTACCAAGAGACCCAGTACTTC. It is translated as CASSRGALKMYQETQYF. Full variable domain (remainder filled in from reference TRBV19 and TRBJ2-5): DGGITQSPKYLFRKEGQNVTLSCEQNLNHDAMYWYRQDPGQGLRLIYYSQIVNDFQKGDIAEGYSVSREKKESFPLTVTSAQKNPTAFYLCASSRGALKMYQETQYFGPGTRLLVL.

The genes are TRBV7-9 and TRBJ2-1; 8 bases map to TRBD1. CDR3 length: 16 residues. The trim removed 5 bases at V and 5 bases at J, leaving 11 bases unmatched. Germline loops: CDR1 SEHNR, CDR2 FQNEAQ (reference sequence). CDR3 sequence: CASSPVTGGTNNEQFF. The CDR3 DNA follows: TGTGCCAGCAGCCCCGTAACAGGGGGAACTAACAATGAGCAGTTCTTC. The full variable domain, with the rest looked up from reference TRBV7-9 and TRBJ2-1, is DTGVSQNPRHKITKRGQNVTFRCDPISEHNRLYWYRQTLGQGPEFLTYFQNEAQLEKSRLLSDRFSAERPKGSFSTLEIQRTEQGDSAMYLCASSPVTGGTNNEQFFGPGTRLTVL.

The V gene is TRBV18, the J gene TRBJ2-2; 9 bases match TRBD2. The V gene's germline CDR1 is KGHSH and CDR2 LQKENI. This CDR3 is built from 21 residues. The V gene end was trimmed by 0 bases and the J gene end by 0 bases; junction bases not matched to a gene: 14. In DNA, the CDR3 is TGTGCCAGCTCACCACCCTATCTTCCGGGACTAGCTGCCGCGAACACCGGGGAGCTGTTTTTT. Translated, it gives CASSPPYLPGLAAANTGELFF.

The chain has TRBV5-1 and TRBJ2-1; no clear D. CDR1 SGHRS and CDR2 YFSETQ come from the germline V gene. There are 13 residues in the CDR3. V lost 4 bases, J lost 3 bases, and 8 bases lay in between. CDR3 sequence: CASSGVHYNEQFF. CDR3 DNA: TGCGCCAGCAGCGGGGTGCACTACAATGAGCAGTTCTTC.